These T cell receptor beta chains were read from a single sample in a study of T cell changes during pregnancy in multiple sclerosis. Sequencing was performed with immunoSEQ multiplex PCR; in TCRdb, only in-frame clones are kept and a portion is missing. The data hold 77,000 or so clones, with approximately 92% observed a single time. The source material was peripheral blood, sampled in the second trimester of pregnancy. The receptors shown here come from a female donor in good health, enrolled as a control in a pregnancy study. CDR3s include the opening cysteine and the closing phenylalanine or tryptophan. A D gene is named only where the DNA matches it firmly. Size is omitted from some rows. Given values are once, few, many or a class for expanded clones.

>TRBJ1-2|.|TRBV4-2|TRBD1
CASSQGGTANYGYTF
TGTGCCAGCAGCCAAGGAGGGACAGCTAACTATGGCTACACCTTC
>TRBJ1-5|.|TRBV2|TRBD1
CASSSQGNNQPQHF
TGTGCCAGCAGTTCACAGGGGAACAATCAGCCCCAGCATTTT
>TRBJ1-2|.|TRBV5-4|.
CASSLDRNYGYTF
TGTGCCAGCAGCTTGGACAGGAACTATGGCTACACCTTC
>TRBJ1-6|.|TRBV5-3|.
CARSPRPDTRSSYNSPLHF
TGTGCCAGAAGCCCAAGACCCGACACTCGAAGCTCCTATAATTCACCCCTCCACTTT
>TRBJ2-7|.|TRBV30|TRBD1
CAWSGRGTGGFYEQYF
TGTGCCTGGAGTGGGAGGGGGACAGGGGGCTTCTACGAGCAGTACTTC
>TRBJ2-7|.|TRBV6-1|TRBD1
CASNPILTGDEQYF
TGTGCCAGCAATCCAATCCTGACAGGGGACGAGCAGTACTTC
>TRBJ2-2|.|TRBV7-2|.
CASSLGTGNTGELFF
TGTGCCAGCAGCTTGGGGACTGGAAACACCGGGGAGCTGTTTTTT
>TRBJ1-1|few|TRBV7-2|.
CASSLAIVTRKAFF
TGTGCCAGCAGCTTAGCAATCGTAACGCGTAAAGCTTTCTTT
>TRBJ2-3|.|TRBV5-1|TRBD1
CASSRDRGSTDTQYF
TGCGCCAGCAGCCGAGACAGGGGTAGTACAGATACGCAGTATTTT
>TRBJ1-1|.|TRBV6-5|.
CASSNSGTLTEAFF
TGTGCCAGCAGTAATTCCGGGACACTGACTGAAGCTTTCTTT
>TRBJ2-3|.|TRBV7-2|.
CASSLPGGEDTQYF
TGTGCCAGCAGCTTACCCGGGGGTGAAGATACGCAGTATTTT
>TRBJ2-7|.|TRBV27|TRBD1
CASSPWTGANEQYF
TGTGCCAGCAGTCCCTGGACAGGGGCTAACGAGCAGTACTTC
>TRBJ2-7|.|TRBV6-5|.
CASSYALWAYEQYF
TGTGCCAGCAGTTATGCACTGTGGGCTTACGAGCAGTACTTC
>TRBJ2-2|.|TRBV4-1|TRBD1
CASSQLSTGGTGELFF
TGCGCCAGCAGCCAACTTTCGACAGGGGGCACCGGGGAGCTGTTTTTT
>TRBJ2-6|.|TRBV5-4|.
CASFGQLGANVLTF
TGTGCCAGCTTCGGACAGTTAGGGGCCAACGTCCTGACTTTC
>TRBJ2-7|once|TRBV6-6|.
CASSYSDRLSYEQYF
TGTGCCAGCAGTTATTCTGACAGGCTCTCCTACGAGCAGTACTTC
>TRBJ2-3|once|TRBV5-1|.
CASSYGGYRADTQYF
TGCGCCAGCAGCTATGGAGGTTACAGGGCAGATACGCAGTATTTT
>TRBJ2-5|.|TRBV19|TRBD2
CASSIPPSGNQETQYF
TGTGCCAGTAGTATCCCACCTAGCGGGAATCAAGAGACCCAGTACTTC
>TRBJ2-7|.|TRBV4-3|TRBD1
CASSQETGTGGYEQYF
TGCGCCAGCAGCCAAGAAACCGGGACAGGGGGCTACGAGCAGTACTTC
>TRBJ1-6|.|TRBV19|.
CASRNTGIGSPLHF
TGTGCCAGTAGGAATACAGGGATCGGTTCACCCCTCCACTTT